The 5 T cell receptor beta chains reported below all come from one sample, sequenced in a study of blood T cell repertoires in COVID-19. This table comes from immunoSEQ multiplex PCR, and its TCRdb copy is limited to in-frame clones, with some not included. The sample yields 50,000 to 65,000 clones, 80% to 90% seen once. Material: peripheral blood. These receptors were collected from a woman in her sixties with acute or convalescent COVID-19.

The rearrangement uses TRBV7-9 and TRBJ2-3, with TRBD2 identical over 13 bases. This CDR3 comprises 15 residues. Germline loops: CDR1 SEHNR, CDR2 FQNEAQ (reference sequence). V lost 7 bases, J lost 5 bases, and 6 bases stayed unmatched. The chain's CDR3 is CASTTSGGAKDTQYF. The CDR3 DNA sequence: TGTGCCAGCACCACTAGCGGGGGGGCCAAAGATACGCAGTATTTT.

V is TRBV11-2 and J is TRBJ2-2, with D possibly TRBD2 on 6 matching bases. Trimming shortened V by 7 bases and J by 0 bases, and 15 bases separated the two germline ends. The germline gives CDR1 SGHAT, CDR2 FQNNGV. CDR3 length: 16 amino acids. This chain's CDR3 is CASTLKRATNTGELFF. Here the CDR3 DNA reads TGTGCCAGCACCCTAAAGCGGGCGACGAACACCGGGGAGCTGTTTTTT.

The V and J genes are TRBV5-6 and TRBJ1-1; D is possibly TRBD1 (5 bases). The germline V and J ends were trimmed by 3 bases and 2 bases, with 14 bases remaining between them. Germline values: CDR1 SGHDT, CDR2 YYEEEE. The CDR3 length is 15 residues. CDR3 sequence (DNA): TGTGCCAGCAGCTGGGGCAGGTCCTCAAACACTGAAGCTTTCTTT. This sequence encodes CASSWGRSSNTEAFF.

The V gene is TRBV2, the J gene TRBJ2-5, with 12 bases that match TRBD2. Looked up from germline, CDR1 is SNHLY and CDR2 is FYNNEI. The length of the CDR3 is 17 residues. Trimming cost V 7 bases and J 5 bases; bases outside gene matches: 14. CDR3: CASMGLAGGSEAETQYF. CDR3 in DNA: TGTGCCAGCATGGGACTAGCGGGCGGGTCGGAGGCGGAGACCCAGTACTTC.

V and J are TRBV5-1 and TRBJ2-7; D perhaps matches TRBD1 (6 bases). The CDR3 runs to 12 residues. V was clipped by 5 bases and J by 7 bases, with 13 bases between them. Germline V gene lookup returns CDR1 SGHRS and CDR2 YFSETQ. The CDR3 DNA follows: TGCGCCAGCAGGGACAGAAACTTGGAGCAGTACTTC. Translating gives CASRDRNLEQYF.